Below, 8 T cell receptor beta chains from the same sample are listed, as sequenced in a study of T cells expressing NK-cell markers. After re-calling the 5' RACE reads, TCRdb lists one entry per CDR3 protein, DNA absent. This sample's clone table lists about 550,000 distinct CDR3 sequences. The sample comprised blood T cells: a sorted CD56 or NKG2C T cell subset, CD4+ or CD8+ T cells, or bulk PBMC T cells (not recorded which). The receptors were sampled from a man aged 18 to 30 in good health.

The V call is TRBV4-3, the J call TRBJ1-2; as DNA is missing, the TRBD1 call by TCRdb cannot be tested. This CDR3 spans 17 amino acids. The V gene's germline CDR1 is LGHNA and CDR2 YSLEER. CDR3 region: CASSQVELLQGAKGYTF.

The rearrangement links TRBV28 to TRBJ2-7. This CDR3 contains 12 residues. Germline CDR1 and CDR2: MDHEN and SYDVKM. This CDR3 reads CASVAHTYEQYF.

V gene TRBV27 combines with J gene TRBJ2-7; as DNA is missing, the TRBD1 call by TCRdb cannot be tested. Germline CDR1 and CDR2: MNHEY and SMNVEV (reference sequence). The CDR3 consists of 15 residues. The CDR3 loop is CASSLSVVGADEQYF.

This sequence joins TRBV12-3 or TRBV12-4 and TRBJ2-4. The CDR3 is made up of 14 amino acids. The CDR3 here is CASSFELAKNIQYF.

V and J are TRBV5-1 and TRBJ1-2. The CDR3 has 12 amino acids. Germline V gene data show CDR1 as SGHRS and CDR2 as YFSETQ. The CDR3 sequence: CASSGEGYGYTF.

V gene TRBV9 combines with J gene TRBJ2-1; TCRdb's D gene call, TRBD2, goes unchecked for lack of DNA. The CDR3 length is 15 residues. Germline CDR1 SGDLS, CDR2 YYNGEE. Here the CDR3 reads CASSALAGGRHEQFF. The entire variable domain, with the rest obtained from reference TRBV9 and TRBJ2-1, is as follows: DSGVTQTPKHLITATGQRVTLRCSPRSGDLSVYWYQQSLDQGLQFLIQYYNGEERAKGNILERFSAQQFPDLHSELNLSSLELGDSALYFCASSALAGGRHEQFFGPGTRLTVL.

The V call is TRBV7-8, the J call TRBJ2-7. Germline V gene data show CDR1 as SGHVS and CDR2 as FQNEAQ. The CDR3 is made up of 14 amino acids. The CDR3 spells CASSSPSDSYEQYF.

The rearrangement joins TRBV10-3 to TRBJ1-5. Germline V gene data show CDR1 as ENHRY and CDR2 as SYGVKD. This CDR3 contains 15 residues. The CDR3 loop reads CAISESEGPKGPQHF.